Listed below are T cell receptor beta chains from one sample, sequenced in a study of human thymus T cells. Assay: immunoSEQ multiplex PCR; the TCRdb copy retains only in-frame clones and omits some. The table records roughly 130,000 clones, about 93% of them present only once. Sequenced material: thymus tissue. These receptors came from a boy in the first two years of life with a congenital heart defect but otherwise immunologically healthy. Each CDR3 is given with its conserved first and last residue. D genes are given only for firm matches. Size tells how often a clone was seen (once, few, many) or the class of an expanded clone, and some rows leave it out.

v_call	j_call	d_call	clone_size	cdr3_aa	cdr3_nt
TRBV7-9	TRBJ2-3	.	.	CASSFSPGTSADTQYF	TGTGCCAGCAGCTTTAGTCCTGGGACCAGTGCAGATACGCAGTATTTT
TRBV9	TRBJ1-6	TRBD1	.	CASSGDRGQASYNSPLHF	TGTGCCAGCAGCGGCGACAGGGGGCAGGCGTCCTATAATTCACCCCTCCACTTT
TRBV9	TRBJ2-1	TRBD2	.	CASSPRLAGSSICEQFF	TGTGCCAGCAGCCCGCGACTAGCGGGGTCGTCAATCTGTGAGCAGTTCTTC
TRBV28	TRBJ2-5	.	.	CASSSLRGRRETQYF	TGTGCCAGCAGTTCCCTCAGGGGTAGGCGGGAGACCCAGTACTTC
TRBV7-4	TRBJ1-1	TRBD1	.	CASEDRGEPMNTEAFF	TGTGCCAGCGAAGACAGGGGAGAGCCTATGAACACTGAAGCTTTCTTT
TRBV5-4	TRBJ2-7	.	.	CASSTDSLTPYEQYF	TGTGCCAGCAGCACGGACAGCCTGACGCCCTACGAGCAGTACTTC
TRBV6-6	TRBJ1-1	.	.	CASGHAGLRTEAFF	TGTGCCAGCGGGCATGCAGGTTTGAGAACTGAAGCTTTCTTT
TRBV25-1	TRBJ1-4	.	.	CASSDTVPPGKLFF	TGTGCCAGCAGTGATACAGTACCCCCGGGAAAACTGTTTTTT
TRBV28	TRBJ1-1	.	.	CASSVRNRTQMIGTEAFF	TGTGCCAGCAGCGTCAGGAACCGGACACAAATGATAGGCACTGAAGCTTTCTTT
TRBV5-1	TRBJ1-1	.	.	CASSFSAEKNTEAFF	TGCGCCAGCAGCTTTAGCGCGGAGAAGAACACTGAAGCTTTCTTT
TRBV4-1	TRBJ1-1	.	.	CASSPLKGGVYLMNTEAFF	TGCGCCAGCAGCCCGCTAAAGGGGGGAGTATACCTAATGAACACTGAAGCTTTCTTT
TRBV6-1	TRBJ1-6	.	.	CAGGVPGDSSPLHF	TGTGCCGGGGGGGTGCCAGGGGATTCTTCACCCCTCCACTTT
TRBV30	TRBJ1-3	.	once	CAWSKKGLSGNTIYF	TGTGCCTGGAGTAAAAAGGGATTATCTGGAAACACCATATATTTT
TRBV7-9	TRBJ1-3	.	.	CASSLPPGNGGNTIYF	TGTGCCAGCAGCTTACCCCCCGGAAATGGTGGAAACACCATATATTTT
TRBV28	TRBJ1-3	.	.	CASSFGCQENTGNTIYF	TGTGCCAGCAGTTTCGGCTGTCAGGAAAATACTGGAAACACCATATATTTT
TRBV28	TRBJ2-1	.	.	CASSFLQDKGNEQFF	TGTGCCAGCAGTTTCCTACAGGATAAGGGCAATGAGCAGTTCTTC
TRBV14	TRBJ2-1	TRBD2	once	CASSQVGGGANEQFF	TGTGCCAGCAGCCAAGTTGGCGGGGGGGCGAATGAGCAGTTCTTC
TRBV4-3	TRBJ1-3	.	.	CASSQRPGNTIYF	TGCGCCAGCAGCCAACGACCCGGAAACACCATATATTTT
TRBV27	TRBJ2-3	.	.	CASSSLGTLATDTQYF	TGTGCCAGCAGTTCTTTGGGGACTCTCGCCACAGATACGCAGTATTTT
TRBV19	TRBJ2-3	TRBD2	.	CASSRYFGLAGALGTDTQYF	TGTGCCAGTAGCAGGTATTTCGGACTAGCGGGGGCTCTTGGTACAGATACGCAGTATTTT
TRBV7-9	TRBJ2-7	.	.	CASSWSDYEQYF	TGTGCCAGCAGCTGGTCGGACTACGAGCAGTACTTC
TRBV27	TRBJ1-2	TRBD1	.	CASSAWTGNGYTF	TGTGCCAGCAGTGCCTGGACAGGGAATGGCTACACCTTC
TRBV11-2	TRBJ2-7	TRBD1	.	CASSMRPGGSSYEQYF	TGTGCCAGCAGCATGCGTCCAGGGGGCAGCTCCTACGAGCAGTACTTC
TRBV2	TRBJ1-6	.	.	CASTLKGLPGFSPLHF	TGTGCCAGCACCCTGAAGGGCCTGCCGGGGTTTTCACCCCTCCACTTT
TRBV5-4	TRBJ2-4	.	.	CASSSSHRVNIQYF	TGTGCCAGCAGCTCCAGCCACCGGGTGAACATTCAGTACTTC
TRBV5-6	TRBJ1-1	.	once	CASSFRRSRVGTEAFF	TGTGCCAGCAGCTTTCGGCGGAGCAGGGTCGGGACTGAAGCTTTCTTT
TRBV7-9	TRBJ2-6	.	.	CALRAGSGANVLTF	TGTGCCCTTAGGGCCGGCTCTGGGGCCAACGTCCTGACTTTC
TRBV28	TRBJ1-1	.	.	CASRLTDTEAFF	TGTGCCAGCAGATTAACGGACACTGAAGCTTTCTTT
TRBV5-1	TRBJ2-2	.	once	CASSLGRTLVPGELFF	TGCGCCAGCAGCTTGGGCCGGACCCTAGTGCCCGGGGAGCTGTTTTTT
TRBV19	TRBJ1-2	.	.	CASSISEGLPYGYTF	TGTGCCAGTAGTATTAGTGAGGGTCTACCCTATGGCTACACCTTC
TRBV7-2	TRBJ1-1	.	.	CASSLAVLRGSTEAFF	TGTGCCAGCAGCTTAGCCGTATTAAGGGGGAGCACTGAAGCTTTCTTT
TRBV7-2	TRBJ2-6	.	.	CASSLSGQVHSGANVLTF	TGTGCCAGCAGCTTGTCTGGGCAGGTTCACTCTGGGGCCAACGTCCTGACTTTC
TRBV5-1	TRBJ2-1	TRBD2	.	CASSLGLAGADNEQFF	TGCGCCAGCAGCTTGGGACTAGCGGGGGCCGACAATGAGCAGTTCTTC
TRBV19	TRBJ1-2	.	few	CASKGQPVDGYTF	TGTGCCAGTAAAGGGCAGCCGGTCGATGGCTACACCTTC
TRBV29-1	TRBJ1-1	TRBD1	.	CSVGGTGYEAFF	TGCAGCGTTGGGGGGACAGGGTATGAAGCTTTCTTT
TRBV20-1	TRBJ1-2	.	.	CSAREGDGHTF	TGCAGTGCTAGAGAGGGGGATGGCCACACCTTC
TRBV13	TRBJ1-2	.	.	CASSLEGSSDYGYTF	TGTGCCAGCAGCTTAGAAGGGTCTTCCGACTATGGCTACACCTTC
TRBV9	TRBJ1-3	.	.	CASSVEGLSGNTIYF	TGTGCCAGCAGCGTAGAGGGTCTCTCTGGAAACACCATATATTTT
TRBV10-1	TRBJ2-1	.	.	CASSFSGGDANEQFF	TGCGCCAGCAGTTTTTCCGGGGGTGATGCCAATGAGCAGTTCTTC
TRBV28	TRBJ2-1	TRBD2	.	CASSLWASGGKYNEQFF	TGTGCCAGCAGTTTATGGGCTAGCGGGGGAAAATACAATGAGCAGTTCTTC
TRBV4-3	TRBJ2-2	.	.	CASSQPGHSTGELFF	TGCGCCAGCAGCCAACCGGGACACTCCACCGGGGAGCTGTTTTTT
TRBV2	TRBJ2-4	TRBD2	.	CASRYERGGTKNIQYF	TGTGCCAGCAGATACGAGCGGGGGGGGACCAAAAACATTCAGTACTTC
TRBV19	TRBJ2-7	.	.	CASSIRGASREQYF	TGTGCCAGTAGTATAAGGGGGGCATCACGCGAGCAGTACTTC
TRBV11-2	TRBJ1-2	TRBD1	once	CASSLIPGQPSYGYTF	TGTGCCAGCAGCTTAATCCCGGGACAGCCTTCCTATGGCTACACCTTC
TRBV7-9	TRBJ2-4	TRBD2	.	CASSPLTSGGAKNIQYF	TGTGCCAGCAGCCCTTTGACTAGCGGGGGGGCCAAAAACATTCAGTACTTC
TRBV29-1	TRBJ1-2	.	.	CSVEDQRLEGYTF	TGCAGCGTTGAAGATCAGAGGCTAGAGGGCTACACCTTC
TRBV2	TRBJ2-5	TRBD2	.	CATAPGGGGGLYQETQYF	TGTGCCACCGCCCCGGGGGGAGGTGGGGGTTTGTACCAAGAGACCCAGTACTTC
TRBV4-3	TRBJ2-7	.	.	CASSQGRSSYEQYF	TGCGCCAGCAGCCAAGGAAGGAGCTCCTACGAGCAGTACTTC
TRBV4-3	TRBJ2-5	.	.	CASSQEIRETQYF	TGCGCCAGCAGCCAAGAAATCCGAGAGACCCAGTACTTC
TRBV30	TRBJ1-6	.	few	CAWSVGLPGNKEDSPLHF	TGTGCCTGGAGTGTGGGTTTACCAGGGAATAAGGAGGATTCACCCCTCCACTTT
TRBV7-9	TRBJ2-1	.	.	CASSPGGEQFF	TGTGCCAGCAGTCCTGGGGGAGAGCAGTTCTTC
TRBV7-2	TRBJ1-1	.	.	CASSMLGPEAFF	TGTGCCAGCAGCATGTTGGGCCCTGAAGCTTTCTTT
TRBV9	TRBJ2-7	TRBD2	.	CASSVGDPGLAVSEQYF	TGTGCCAGCAGCGTAGGTGACCCGGGACTAGCAGTCTCCGAGCAGTACTTC